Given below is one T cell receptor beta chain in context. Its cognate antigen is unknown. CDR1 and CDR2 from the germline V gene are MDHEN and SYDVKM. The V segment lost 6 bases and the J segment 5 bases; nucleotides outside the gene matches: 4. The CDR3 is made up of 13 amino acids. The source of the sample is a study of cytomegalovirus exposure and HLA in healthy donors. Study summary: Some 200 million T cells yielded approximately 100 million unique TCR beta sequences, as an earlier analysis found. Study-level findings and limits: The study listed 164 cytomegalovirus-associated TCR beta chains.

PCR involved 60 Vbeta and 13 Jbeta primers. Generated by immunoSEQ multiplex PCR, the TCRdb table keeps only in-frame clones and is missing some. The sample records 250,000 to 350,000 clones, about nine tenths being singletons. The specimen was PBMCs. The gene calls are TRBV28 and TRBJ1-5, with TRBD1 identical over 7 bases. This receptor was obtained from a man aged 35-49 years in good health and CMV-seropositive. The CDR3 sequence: CASSPQGHQPQHF. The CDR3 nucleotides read TGTGCCAGCAGCCCACAGGGGCATCAGCCCCAGCATTTT.